Each of the 20 T cell receptor beta chains below was sequenced from the same sample in a study of beta chain features in type 1 diabetes. These TCRs' antigens remain unknown. Study-level points and caveats: Shortening of TCRB CDR3s, moderate but significant, appeared in all four CD4+ subsets of Type 1 diabetes patients.

Investigators reverse transcribed all isolated RNA, so they sequenced expressed TCRB transcripts. Using immunoSEQ multiplex PCR, the repertoire was profiled, and TCRdb retains in-frame clones only, with some absent. The table has 630,000 or so clones, over 11% seen once. Sequencing was done on a sample of naive CD4+ T cells from blood. The source is a man younger than 30 with type 1 diabetes.

The chain employs TRBV18 and TRBJ1-1; no reliable D call. The germline V gene encodes CDR1 KGHSH and CDR2 LQKENI. With 4 bases removed from V and 1 base from J, the gap between germline ends came to 10 bases. The CDR3 runs to 14 residues. The CDR3 DNA follows: TGTGCCAGCTCACTAGACGGGCAGAACACTGAAGCTTTCTTT. It encodes CASSLDGQNTEAFF. Together with reference TRBV18 and TRBJ1-1, the CDR3 gives the full variable domain: NAGVMQNPRHLVRRRGQEARLRCSPMKGHSHVYWYRQLPEEGLKFMVYLQKENIIDESGMPKERFSAEFPKEGPSILRIQQVVRGDSAAYFCASSLDGQNTEAFFGQGTRLTVV.

This clone occurred a few times. This chain uses TRBV4-3 with TRBJ2-5; tentatively, D is TRBD2 (5 bases). The CDR3 loop spans 14 amino acids. Germline V gene sequence: CDR1 LGHNA, CDR2 YSLEER. Trimming removed 0 bases from V and 2 bases from J, with 7 bases in between. The DNA for the CDR3 is TGCGCCAGCAGCCAAGATTGGACTCAAGAGACCCAGTACTTC. This codes for CASSQDWTQETQYF.

The rearrangement uses TRBV19 and TRBJ1-5, with D perhaps matching TRBD1 (6 bases). Trimming took off 5 bases at V and 4 bases at J, with 15 bases between the two ends. From germline, CDR1 is LNHDA and CDR2 SQIVND (reference sequence). This CDR3 region has 15 residues. The CDR3 nucleotides are TGTGCCAGTAGTCCCATACAGGGAGGAAATCAGCCCCAGCATTTT. Translation: CASSPIQGGNQPQHF. Supplemented by reference TRBV19 and TRBJ1-5, the full variable domain reads DGGITQSPKYLFRKEGQNVTLSCEQNLNHDAMYWYRQDPGQGLRLIYYSQIVNDFQKGDIAEGYSVSREKKESFPLTVTSAQKNPTAFYLCASSPIQGGNQPQHFGDGTRLSIL.

This chain connects TRBV7-9 to TRBJ1-3; D is ambiguous. This CDR3 has 15 residues. The V and J ends lost 8 bases and 1 base respectively, with 15 bases between them. Germline V CDR1 and CDR2: SEHNR, FQNEAQ (reference sequence). The CDR3 protein is CASPQGSVSGNTIYF. The CDR3 DNA is TGTGCCAGCCCCCAAGGATCTGTTTCTGGAAACACCATATATTTT.

The sample holds a few counts of this clone. This chain connects TRBV7-3 to TRBJ2-7; D possibly corresponds to TRBD1 (6 bases). Germline CDR1 is SGHTA and CDR2 is FQGTGA. The V and J ends lost 5 bases and 4 bases respectively, with 9 bases between them. This CDR3 spans 12 amino acids. The CDR3 DNA is TGTGCCAGCAGCCTTGGACAGTACGAGCAGTACTTC. The encoded protein is CASSLGQYEQYF.

This clone was recorded a few times. The rearrangement uses TRBV18 and TRBJ1-2; 8 bases fit TRBD1. Germline values: CDR1 KGHSH, CDR2 LQKENI. The CDR3 totals 16 residues. The V segment lost 6 bases and the J segment 8 bases; nucleotides outside the gene matches: 17. In DNA, the CDR3 is TGTGCCAGCTCTCTCCGGGACAAAAGCTGGACAGGGGGCTACACCTTC. It specifies CASSLRDKSWTGGYTF.

This rearrangement joins TRBV7-9 to TRBJ1-1, with D uncertain. V was shortened by 5 bases and J by 0 bases, with 10 bases between the two germline ends. This CDR3 is 14 amino acids long. The germline CDR1 and CDR2 sequences are SEHNR and FQNEAQ (reference sequence). The CDR3 sequence is CASSPSIMNTEAFF. CDR3 nucleotides: TGTGCCAGCAGCCCATCCATCATGAACACTGAAGCTTTCTTT.

This chain connects TRBV29-1 to TRBJ2-4, with D maybe TRBD1 (5 bases). This CDR3 region has 16 residues. In germline, CDR1 is SQVTM, CDR2 ANQGSEA. The V gene lost 6 bases and the J gene lost 0 bases, with 18 bases spanning the gap. CDR3 sequence (DNA): TGCAGCGTAATGGACACTCAAAGTTTAGCCAAAAACATTCAGTACTTC. Translating it yields CSVMDTQSLAKNIQYF.

V is TRBV18 and J is TRBJ1-1; 7 nucleotides agree with TRBD1. The CDR3 is 14 amino acids. J lost 11 bases, V lost 3 bases, and 12 bases had no gene match. CDR1 and CDR2 from the germline V gene are KGHSH and LQKENI. This chain's CDR3 is CASSPPTGVQMAFF. The CDR3 DNA reads TGTGCCAGCTCACCCCCTACAGGGGTCCAGATGGCTTTCTTT. The whole variable domain, remainder taken from reference TRBV18 and TRBJ1-1, is NAGVMQNPRHLVRRRGQEARLRCSPMKGHSHVYWYRQLPEEGLKFMVYLQKENIIDESGMPKERFSAEFPKEGPSILRIQQVVRGDSAAYFCASSPPTGVQMAFFGQGTRLTVV.

The rearrangement joins TRBV29-1 to TRBJ1-5; possible D gene TRBD1, 5 bases. V dropped 6 bases and J dropped 3 bases, with 15 bases sitting between them. This CDR3 region has 14 residues. Germline V lookup: CDR1 SQVTM, CDR2 ANQGSEA. CDR3 sequence (DNA): TGCAGCGTGGGGCTAAATGGGGTCAATCAGCCCCAGCATTTT. Encoded protein: CSVGLNGVNQPQHF.

The chain couples TRBV15 to TRBJ2-3; no clear D gene. Looked up from germline, CDR1 is LNHNV and CDR2 is YYDKDF (reference sequence). This CDR3 contains 15 residues. V lost 0 bases to trimming and J lost 6 bases, with 13 bases between them. The CDR3 DNA reads TGTGCCACCAGCAGAGATTATCAAGTTAAGGATACGCAGTATTTT. Amino acids: CATSRDYQVKDTQYF.

This clone was counted between two and nine times. The CDR3 region is CASSSRQFQDTEAFF. The CDR3, as DNA: TGTGCCAGCAGCTCCAGACAGTTTCAGGACACTGAAGCTTTCTTT. The chain links TRBV7-9 to TRBJ1-1, with D perhaps matching TRBD1 (5 bases). The CDR3 loop spans 15 amino acids. CDR1 is SEHNR and CDR2 is FQNEAQ in the germline V gene (reference sequence). Deletions cut 4 bases from V and 3 bases from J, with 15 bases between.

This clone was seen a few times. The rearrangement joins TRBV5-1 to TRBJ2-1; 8 nucleotides match TRBD1. Per germline, CDR1 SGHRS and CDR2 YFSETQ. With 3 bases clipped from V and 0 bases from J, the junction kept 8 bases outside the gene matches. This CDR3 region has 17 residues. CDR3 sequence: CASSSGTGPSSYNEQFF. For the CDR3, the DNA is TGCGCCAGCAGCTCCGGGACAGGCCCAAGCTCCTACAATGAGCAGTTCTTC.

J is TRBJ2-1 and V is TRBV30, with D unresolved. Germline values: CDR1 GTSNPN, CDR2 SVGIG (reference sequence). The CDR3 is 10 residues long. With 2 bases removed from V and 8 bases from J, the gap between germline ends came to 4 bases. CDR3 residues: CAWSKDEQFF. Here the CDR3 DNA reads TGTGCCTGGAGTAAGGATGAGCAGTTCTTC.

This clone was counted only a few times. The V and J genes are TRBV29-1 and TRBJ2-3; D is uncertain. Germline assignment: CDR1 SQVTM and CDR2 ANQGSEA. This CDR3 has 15 residues. V lost 4 bases and J 7 bases, leaving 21 bases between the germline ends. CDR3 sequence reads: CSVGIHTSDGNTQYF. Written as DNA, the CDR3 is TGCAGCGTTGGAATCCACACCTCGGACGGAAATACGCAGTATTTT.

The V gene is TRBV5-6, the J gene TRBJ1-2; 7 bases match TRBD1. This CDR3 spans 15 amino acids. Germline V gives CDR1 SGHDT, CDR2 YYEEEE. With 0 bases clipped from V and 4 bases from J, the junction kept 6 bases outside the gene matches. The CDR3 DNA reads as TGTGCCAGCAGCTTGGTCCCGGGACAGCCCTATGGCTACACCTTC. Translation: CASSLVPGQPYGYTF.

The V call is TRBV7-2, the J call TRBJ2-5; perhaps TRBD2 as D (5 bases). V was trimmed by 11 bases and J by 4 bases, leaving 14 bases between them. The germline V gene encodes CDR1 SGHTA and CDR2 FQGNSA. This CDR3 spans 12 amino acids. Here the CDR3 reads CASQRAGETQYF. The CDR3 region has the DNA TGTGCCTCCCAGAGGGCGGGAGAGACCCAGTACTTC.

This clone was found a few times. The CDR3 region is CASSLGATANTGELFF. The CDR3 region has the DNA TGTGCCAGCAGCTTAGGAGCGACTGCGAACACCGGGGAGCTGTTTTTT. The rearrangement uses TRBV7-9 and TRBJ2-2; D call uncertain. Germline V lookup: CDR1 SEHNR, CDR2 FQNEAQ (reference sequence). Trimming took off 1 base at V and 0 bases at J, with 9 bases between the two ends. CDR3 length equals 16 residues.

The chain recombines TRBV5-4 with TRBJ2-7, with D perhaps given as TRBD1 or TRBD2 (5 bases each). Germline CDR1 is SGHNT and CDR2 is YYREEE (reference sequence). The CDR3 covers 14 residues. V lost 4 bases and J lost 5, with 16 bases in between. The CDR3 nucleotides are TGTGCCAGCAGCCGGACGAATGAGGGGCACGAGCAGTACTTC. Translation: CASSRTNEGHEQYF.

The V and J genes are TRBV2 and TRBJ1-4; D perhaps matches TRBD1 (5 bases). Germline lookup yields CDR1 SNHLY and CDR2 FYNNEI. V lost 6 bases and J lost 1, with 18 bases in between. CDR3 length: 17 amino acids. In DNA, the CDR3 is TGTGCCAGCAGCCGCGGCGGGGCGCGGAGAACTAATGAAAAACTGTTTTTT. This sequence encodes CASSRGGARRTNEKLFF.